This entry describes one T cell receptor beta chain. Its recognized antigen is unknown. Per-nucleotide qualities are absent, and no much larger clonotype sits a single base away. This specimen's treatment or condition label, per the study, means: live attenuated yellow fever vaccine strain. At every blood-draw timepoint, two biological replicates of bulk PBMCs were collected. PBMCs were isolated from peripheral blood using a standard Ficoll-Paque protocol. TriZol was used to extract RNA from bulk PBMCs, from CD4 and CD8 fractions, and from dextramer-positive and dextramer-negative fractions. This record belongs to a study of T cells after yellow fever vaccination (dated by TCRdb to between 2018 and 2021). About the full investigation: Libraries from fractions with low cell numbers were prepared with the SMART-Seq v4 Ultra Low Input RNA kit. To follow T-cell clones before and after primary and booster YFV17D yellow fever vaccination, bulk TCR alpha and beta repertoires were sequenced over time. Two healthy male donors, one aged 18 to 30 and one aged 30 to 40 years, made up the cohort. Bulk PBMC replicates and cell subsets were isolated from blood drawn at multiple timepoints before and after both primary and secondary immunization. What the work shows at the level of the full study, not this receptor alone: Compared with the primary T-cell response, the secondary T-cell response was weaker but faster, peaking on day 5 rather than day 15. A small fraction of clonotypes appeared in both the CD4 and CD8 compartments, likely as a result of convergent recombination. Computational filtering was needed because FACS-sorted repertoires could contain abundant contaminating clonotypes from the bulk population. Because the study included only two donors, the extent to which the findings can be generalized is limited. After the booster, most clones that had expanded after primary vaccination were detected again (roughly 96% of CD4 and 88% of CD8), suggesting broad maintenance of memory.

For sequencing, an Illumina NovaSeq 6000 was employed. TCR cDNA was made using 5'RACE template switching, a step that added a universal primer site and unique molecular identifiers. Priming of cDNA synthesis was performed from both the TCR alpha and TCR beta constant segments. Two PCR steps were used to amplify libraries, with sample barcodes and sequencing adapters being added in the second step. Libraries were sequenced on Illumina HiSeq 2500 (2x100 bp) or NovaSeq (2x150 bp). From the authors' description of their analysis: Reads were demultiplexed and collapsed into UMI consensus sequences with MIGEC, and V(D)J alignment was performed with MiXCR. Clonotypes responding to the vaccine were identified with edgeR on replicate PBMC samples, with the criteria of FDR below 0.01 and a log2 fold change above 5 up to day 15. Each bulk clonotype received a CD4 or CD8 identity based on whether the sequenced CD4 or CD8 repertoire contained that clonotype at higher abundance. Clones were called with MiXCR by TCRdb after fastp trimmed the public reads at Q25, and only in-frame beta chains were retained. Here each entry gathers all rows of one CDR3 protein and keeps the most common genes and DNA. None of the V and J calls come from the authors' own analysis; TCRdb made them. This sample is represented by hundreds of thousands of distinct CDR3 sequences; around 20% of them were singletons. Of the sample, roughly 19% falls within the top ten clones.

The TCR was taken from a man aged 18 to 29 who received the YFV17D yellow fever vaccine. The specimen comprised PBMCs, sampled before the yellow fever booster vaccination.

The CDR3 corresponds to CASSPGLVDYEQYV. The base sequence is TGTGCCAGCAGTCCTGGACTAGTTGACTACGAGCAGTACGTC. The chain employs TRBV6-2 or TRBV6-3 and TRBJ2-7; the junction holds 7 bases that match TRBD2. CDR1 is given as MNHEY and CDR2 as SVGEGT, both from the germline V gene. From the cysteine up to the valine, the CDR3 has a length of 14 residues. CDR3 DNA is the only sequence kept; it has 42 bases, read in frame from the first base. Trimming leaves V shorter by 5 bases and J shorter by 3 bases, with the junction holding 7 bases beyond the gene matches.